This T cell receptor beta chain was identified during a study of radiotherapy plus CTLA-4 blockade in lung cancer. General study results and limits: Early clone dynamics of blood T cells, plus interferon-beta, reportedly predicted response best.

Remarks on this clone: Its antigen remains unknown.

Germline lookup yields CDR1 SGDLS and CDR2 YYNGEE. The CDR3 covers 12 residues. V was shortened by 3 bases and J by 5 bases, with 8 bases between the two germline ends. TCRdb keeps only in-frame clones here, not all; method: immunoSEQ multiplex PCR. Seen here are roughly 63,000 clones, around 68% observed once, and the top ten hold 6.5% to 9.5%. This chain links TRBV9 with TRBJ2-5; tentative D call: TRBD1 (5 bases). This sequence originates from a human donor with non-small cell lung cancer whose response to radiotherapy plus ipilimumab could not be evaluated. Sequences were derived from peripheral blood, sampled from a patient treated with radiotherapy plus ipilimumab. In nucleotides, the CDR3 is TGTGCCAGCAGCGCCCCAGGGGAGACCCAGTACTTC. It encodes CASSAPGETQYF.